Listed here are 13 T cell receptor beta chains from one sample, sequenced in a study of blood T cell repertoires in COVID-19. Clones were sequenced by immunoSEQ multiplex PCR, and TCRdb holds only the in-frame ones, with some missing. This table has under 130,000 clones, roughly 88% appearing once. Sequencing input: peripheral blood. These TCRs come from a human donor in a cohort sampled during active COVID-19.

The V gene is TRBV27, the J gene TRBJ2-7; 8 bases agree with TRBD2. The CDR3 length is 14 residues. Germline V CDR1 and CDR2: MNHEY, SMNVEV (reference sequence). The V gene end was trimmed by 2 bases and the J gene end by 6 bases; junction bases not matched to a gene: 6. CDR3 amino acids: CASSLTSGRLEQYF. In DNA, the CDR3 is TGTGCCAGCAGTTTAACCAGCGGGAGACTCGAGCAGTACTTC.

This chain links TRBV3-1 (or the pseudogene TRBV3-2) with TRBJ1-2; D is unresolved. This CDR3 has 14 amino acids. Trimming took 2 bases from V and 7 from J, leaving 14 bases between them. Germline lookup yields CDR1 LGHDT and CDR2 YNNKEL (reference sequence). The CDR3: CASSQLSVRGGYTF. The DNA of the CDR3 is TGTGCCAGCAGCCAACTGTCCGTCCGGGGTGGCTACACCTTC.

The genes are TRBV5-1 and TRBJ1-1; TRBD1 is a possible D gene (6 bases). Trimming shortened V by 0 bases and J by 4 bases, and 16 bases separated the two germline ends. CDR1 and CDR2 from the germline V gene are SGHRS and YFSETQ. This CDR3 has 16 residues. CDR3 in DNA: TGCGCCAGCAGCTTGGGACAGGAAAGGTTTATCACTGAAGCTTTCTTT. Protein sequence: CASSLGQERFITEAFF.

The chain links TRBV27 to TRBJ1-5; 9 nucleotides line up with TRBD1. This CDR3 is built from 14 residues. J was trimmed by 6 bases and V by 3 bases; bases with no gene match: 3. Germline loops: CDR1 MNHEY, CDR2 SMNVEV (reference sequence). CDR3 sequence reads: CASSLTGGRQPQHF. CDR3 sequence (DNA): TGTGCCAGCAGTTTGACAGGGGGGCGTCAGCCCCAGCATTTT.

The rearrangement joins TRBV7-2 to TRBJ2-1; 7 bases are a match to TRBD2. The CDR3 length is 15 residues. J gave up 0 bases and V 6 bases, and 5 bases lay outside the gene matches. The germline CDR1 and CDR2 sequences are SGHTA and FQGNSA. CDR3 coding DNA: TGTGCCAGCAGAGTGGGGGGGACCTCCTACAATGAGCAGTTCTTC. Protein: CASRVGGTSYNEQFF.

The rearrangement uses TRBV10-3 and TRBJ2-3; no clear D. CDR3 length: 15 amino acids. V was clipped by 0 bases and J by 1 base, with 8 bases between them. The germline V gene encodes CDR1 ENHRY and CDR2 SYGVKD. CDR3 amino acids: CAISESTWGTDTQYF. DNA of the CDR3: TGTGCCATCAGTGAGTCGACATGGGGCACAGATACGCAGTATTTT.

This CDR3 is CASRGLPSHEQYF. CDR3 bases: TGTGCCAGCAGAGGACTACCTTCCCACGAGCAGTACTTC. The V gene is TRBV27, the J gene TRBJ2-7, with a weak D call TRBD2 (6 bases). This CDR3 contains 13 residues. Looked up from germline, CDR1 is MNHEY and CDR2 is SMNVEV (reference sequence). V gave up 6 bases and J gave up 5 bases, with 14 bases separating them.

This rearrangement joins TRBV10-3 to TRBJ2-3; D may be TRBD1 (6 bases). CDR1 is ENHRY and CDR2 is SYGVKD in the germline V gene. The CDR3 is 13 amino acids. V shed 10 bases and J shed 2 bases, with 13 bases lying between them. CDR3 loop: CATETGLTDTQYF. The CDR3 nucleotides read TGTGCCACAGAGACAGGACTCACAGATACGCAGTATTTT.

J is TRBJ2-7 and V is TRBV9; TRBD2 aligns across 11 bases. CDR3 length: 20 residues. The germline CDR1 and CDR2 sequences are SGDLS and YYNGEE. J was trimmed by 5 bases and V by 3 bases; bases with no gene match: 22. The CDR3 DNA follows: TGTGCCAGCAGCGACCCCTCGGGTAGCGGGGGGGCAGTATTAGTTGACGAGCAGTACTTC. Residues: CASSDPSGSGGAVLVDEQYF.

This clone is a singleton in its sample. The chain employs TRBV5-7 and TRBJ2-1; tentative D call: TRBD1 (6 bases). TRBV5-7 is designated an ORF whose function remains uncertain. The germline V and J ends were trimmed by 2 bases and 15 bases, with 12 bases remaining between them. This CDR3 contains 11 residues. The CDR3 spells CASSFPGHPFF. CDR3 bases: TGTGCCAGCAGCTTTCCGGGACATCCGTTCTTC.

V gene TRBV9 combines with J gene TRBJ1-2; tentative D call: TRBD1 (5 bases). The V end was cut by 2 bases, the J end by 4 bases, with 6 bases between. The CDR3 sequence is 12 residues long. CDR1 is SGDLS, CDR2 YYNGEE, per germline. The chain's CDR3 is CASSVGGYGYTF. CDR3 nucleotide sequence: TGTGCCAGCAGCGTGGGGGGCTATGGCTACACCTTC.

V usage is TRBV30 and J usage is TRBJ2-1; maybe TRBD2 (5 bases). Germline assignment: CDR1 GTSNPN and CDR2 SVGIG (reference sequence). V dropped 3 bases and J dropped 4 bases, with 16 bases sitting between them. The CDR3 consists of 15 residues. CDR3 coding DNA: TGTGCCTGGAGCCCCGGGATAGTGGTATACAATGAGCAGTTCTTC. Translated, it gives CAWSPGIVVYNEQFF.

The rearrangement links TRBV18 to TRBJ1-2, with D perhaps TRBD1 (5 bases). The germline V and J ends were trimmed by 4 bases and 4 bases, with 16 bases remaining between them. Germline CDR1 reads KGHSH; CDR2 reads LQKENI. The CDR3 covers 15 residues. CDR3 sequence: CASSLVGAFSYGYTF. CDR3 bases: TGTGCCAGCTCACTTGTAGGGGCTTTCAGCTATGGCTACACCTTC.